This T cell receptor (beta chain) comes out of a study of cytomegalovirus exposure and HLA in healthy donors. Study in general: Early release data held 80 million to 100 million unique TCRs from HLA-typed donors.

The primer mix had 60 Vbeta and 13 Jbeta primers. Libraries were prepared by immunoSEQ multiplex PCR; TCRdb keeps only in-frame clonotypes and omits some of them. The sample records some 90,000 clones, over 60% being singletons. The germline V gene has CDR1 MNHNS and CDR2 SASEGT. The CDR3 spans 13 residues. Between the trimmed V and J ends, which lost 1 base and 10 bases, there was a span of 13 bases. The chain is built from TRBV6-1 and TRBJ1-1; possibly TRBD1 for D (5 bases). This TCR was recovered from a man aged 35-49 years in good health and CMV-seronegative. Sequencing was carried out using PBMCs. The CDR3 DNA sequence: TGTGCCAGCAGTGAAGAACCAGGGCTTGCAGCTTTCTTT. Translation: CASSEEPGLAAFF.